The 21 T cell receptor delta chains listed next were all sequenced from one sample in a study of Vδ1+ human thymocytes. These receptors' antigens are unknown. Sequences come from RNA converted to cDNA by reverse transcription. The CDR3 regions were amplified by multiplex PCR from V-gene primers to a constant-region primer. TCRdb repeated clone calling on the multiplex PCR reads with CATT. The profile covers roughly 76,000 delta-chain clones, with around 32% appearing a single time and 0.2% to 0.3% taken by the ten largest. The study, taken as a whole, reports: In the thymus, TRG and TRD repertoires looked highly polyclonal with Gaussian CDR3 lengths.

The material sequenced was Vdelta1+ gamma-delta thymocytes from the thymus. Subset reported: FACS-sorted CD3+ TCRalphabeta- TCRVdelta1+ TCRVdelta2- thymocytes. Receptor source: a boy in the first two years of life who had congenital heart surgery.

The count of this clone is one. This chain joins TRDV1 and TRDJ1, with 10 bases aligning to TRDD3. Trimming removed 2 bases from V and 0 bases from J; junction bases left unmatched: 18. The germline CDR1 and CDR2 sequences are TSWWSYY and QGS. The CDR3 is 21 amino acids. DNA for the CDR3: TGTGCTCTTGGGGAAAACCTTCCTCCGTACTGGGGGATTAGGTACACCGATAAACTCATCTTT. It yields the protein CALGENLPPYWGIRYTDKLIF.

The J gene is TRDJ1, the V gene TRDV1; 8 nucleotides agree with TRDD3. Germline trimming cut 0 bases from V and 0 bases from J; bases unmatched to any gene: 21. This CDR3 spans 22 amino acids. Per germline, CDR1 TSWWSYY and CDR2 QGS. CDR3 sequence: CALGELYLPSSYWGVYTDKLIF. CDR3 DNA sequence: TGTGCTCTTGGGGAACTTTACCTACCTAGCTCGTACTGGGGGGTGTACACCGATAAACTCATCTTT.

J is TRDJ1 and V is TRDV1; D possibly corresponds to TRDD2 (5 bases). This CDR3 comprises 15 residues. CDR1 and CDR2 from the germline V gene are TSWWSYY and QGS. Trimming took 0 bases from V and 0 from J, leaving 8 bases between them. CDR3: CALGELFLYTDKLIF. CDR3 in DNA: TGTGCTCTTGGGGAACTTTTCCTGTACACCGATAAACTCATCTTT.

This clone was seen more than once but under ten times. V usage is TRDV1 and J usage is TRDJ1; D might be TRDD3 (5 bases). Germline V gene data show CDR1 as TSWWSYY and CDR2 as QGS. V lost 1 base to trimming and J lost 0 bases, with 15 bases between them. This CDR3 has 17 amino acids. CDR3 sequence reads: CALGEPRHWMYTDKLIF. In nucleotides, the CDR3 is TGTGCTCTTGGGGAACCAAGGCACTGGATGTACACCGATAAACTCATCTTT.

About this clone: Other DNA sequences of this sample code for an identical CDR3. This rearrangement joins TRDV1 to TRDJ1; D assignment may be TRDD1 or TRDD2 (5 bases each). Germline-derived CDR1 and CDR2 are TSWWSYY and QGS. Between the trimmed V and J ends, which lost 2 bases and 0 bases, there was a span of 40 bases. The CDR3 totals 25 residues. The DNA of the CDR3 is TGTGCTCTTGGGGAAATGTCTATCCCCTACCGCCTAGGTGAACCCGGCGAAATGTACACCGATAAACTCATCTTT. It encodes CALGEMSIPYRLGEPGEMYTDKLIF.

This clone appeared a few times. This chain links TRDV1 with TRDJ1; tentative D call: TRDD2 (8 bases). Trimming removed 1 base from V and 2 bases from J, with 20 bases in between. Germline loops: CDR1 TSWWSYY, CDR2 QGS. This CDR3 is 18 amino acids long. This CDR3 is CALGEHHFLRGDTDKLIF. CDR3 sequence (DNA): TGTGCTCTTGGGGAACACCACTTCCTACGGGGGGATACCGATAAACTCATCTTT.

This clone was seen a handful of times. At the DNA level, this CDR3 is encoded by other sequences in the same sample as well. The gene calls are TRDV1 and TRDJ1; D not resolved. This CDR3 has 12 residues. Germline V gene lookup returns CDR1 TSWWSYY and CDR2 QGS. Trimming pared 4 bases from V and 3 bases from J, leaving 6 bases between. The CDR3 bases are TGTGCTCTTGGGGCCCACGCCGATAAACTCATCTTT. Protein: CALGAHADKLIF.

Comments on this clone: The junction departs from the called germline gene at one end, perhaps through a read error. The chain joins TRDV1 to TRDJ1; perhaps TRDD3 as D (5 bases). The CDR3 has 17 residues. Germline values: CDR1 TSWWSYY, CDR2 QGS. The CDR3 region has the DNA TGTGCTGTTGGGGAAGTACCCCGGCCTCCAGCGTCCGATAAACTCATCTTT. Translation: CAVGEVPRPPASDKLIF.

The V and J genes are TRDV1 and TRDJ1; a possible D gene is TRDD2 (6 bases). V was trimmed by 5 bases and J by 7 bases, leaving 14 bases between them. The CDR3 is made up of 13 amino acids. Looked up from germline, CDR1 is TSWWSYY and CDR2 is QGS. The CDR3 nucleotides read TGTGCTCTTGGGAGCTCCTACAGCCGTAAACTCATCTTT. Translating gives CALGSSYSRKLIF.

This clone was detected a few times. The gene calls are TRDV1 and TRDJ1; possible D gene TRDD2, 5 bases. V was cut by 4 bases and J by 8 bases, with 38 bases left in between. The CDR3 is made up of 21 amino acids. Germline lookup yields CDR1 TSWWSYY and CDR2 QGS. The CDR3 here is CALGAFPGRVLGLEHFGKLIF. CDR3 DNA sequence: TGTGCTCTTGGGGCTTTTCCTGGAAGGGTCCTCGGGCTAGAACACTTTGGGAAACTCATCTTT.

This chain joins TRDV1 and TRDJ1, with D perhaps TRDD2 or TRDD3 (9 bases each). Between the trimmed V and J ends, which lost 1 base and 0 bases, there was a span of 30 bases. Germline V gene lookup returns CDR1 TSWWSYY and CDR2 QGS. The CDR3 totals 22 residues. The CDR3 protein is CALGEPAFLQPYWGTNTDKLIF. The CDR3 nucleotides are TGTGCTCTTGGGGAACCGGCCTTCCTACAACCATACTGGGGGACCAACACCGATAAACTCATCTTT.

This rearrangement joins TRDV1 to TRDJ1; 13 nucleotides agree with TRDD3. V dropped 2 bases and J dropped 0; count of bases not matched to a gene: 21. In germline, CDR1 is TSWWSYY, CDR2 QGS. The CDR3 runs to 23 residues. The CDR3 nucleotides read TGTGCTCTTGGGGAATTTCACGGGCCGCTCGACTGGGGGATACGTTCCTACACCGATAAACTCATCTTT. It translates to CALGEFHGPLDWGIRSYTDKLIF.

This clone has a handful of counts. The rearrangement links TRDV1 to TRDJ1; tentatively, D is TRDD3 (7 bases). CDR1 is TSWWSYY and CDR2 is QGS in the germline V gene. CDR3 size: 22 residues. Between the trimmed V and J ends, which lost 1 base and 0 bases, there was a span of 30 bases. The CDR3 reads CALGEPLPPVVRGMPYTDKLIF. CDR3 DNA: TGTGCTCTTGGGGAACCCCTTCCCCCGGTTGTTCGGGGGATGCCGTACACCGATAAACTCATCTTT.

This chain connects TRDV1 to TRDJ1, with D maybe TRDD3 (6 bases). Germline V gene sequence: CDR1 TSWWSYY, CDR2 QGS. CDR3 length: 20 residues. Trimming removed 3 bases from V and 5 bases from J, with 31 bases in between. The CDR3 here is CALGDQTPDRAAGDADKLIF. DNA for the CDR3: TGTGCTCTTGGGGACCAGACCCCCGATCGTGCCGCGGGGGACGCAGATAAACTCATCTTT.

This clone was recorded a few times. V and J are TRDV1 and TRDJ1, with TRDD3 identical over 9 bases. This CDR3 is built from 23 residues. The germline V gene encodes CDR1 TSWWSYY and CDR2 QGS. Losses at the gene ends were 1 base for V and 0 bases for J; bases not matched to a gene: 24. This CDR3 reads CALGEPGPPLPVLGDKYTDKLIF. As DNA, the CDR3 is TGTGCTCTTGGGGAACCTGGGCCTCCTTTACCCGTACTGGGGGACAAATACACCGATAAACTCATCTTT.

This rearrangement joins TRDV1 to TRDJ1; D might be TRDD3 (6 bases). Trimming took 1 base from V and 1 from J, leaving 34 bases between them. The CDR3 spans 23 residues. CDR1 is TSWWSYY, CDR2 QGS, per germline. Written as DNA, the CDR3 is TGTGCTCTTGGGGAACGGCACCTACTCCGGGTGGGGGCTACCCACCCTCGCACCGATAAACTCATCTTT. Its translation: CALGERHLLRVGATHPRTDKLIF.

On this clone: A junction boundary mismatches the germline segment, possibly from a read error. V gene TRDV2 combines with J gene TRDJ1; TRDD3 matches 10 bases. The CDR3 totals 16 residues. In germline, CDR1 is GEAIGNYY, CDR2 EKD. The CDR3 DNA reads TGTGCCTGTGCCACCGCGTTGGGGGATACTTCCGATAAACTCATCTTT. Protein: CACATALGDTSDKLIF.

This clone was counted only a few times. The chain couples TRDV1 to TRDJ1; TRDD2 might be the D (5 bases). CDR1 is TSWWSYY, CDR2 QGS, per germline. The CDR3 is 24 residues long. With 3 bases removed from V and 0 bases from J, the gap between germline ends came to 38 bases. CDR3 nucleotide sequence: TGTGCTCTTGGGGACCTACGCGATCTTCCCCTCGTGGGAATATCGTTGGGTAACACCGATAAACTCATCTTT. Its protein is CALGDLRDLPLVGISLGNTDKLIF.

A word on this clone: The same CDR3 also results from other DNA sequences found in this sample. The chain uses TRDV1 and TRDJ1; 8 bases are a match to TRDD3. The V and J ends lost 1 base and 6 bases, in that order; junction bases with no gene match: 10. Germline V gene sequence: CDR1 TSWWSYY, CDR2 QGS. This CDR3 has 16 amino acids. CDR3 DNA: TGTGCTCTTGGGGAACCGACAGTACTGGGGGTTAATAAACTCATCTTT. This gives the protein CALGEPTVLGVNKLIF.

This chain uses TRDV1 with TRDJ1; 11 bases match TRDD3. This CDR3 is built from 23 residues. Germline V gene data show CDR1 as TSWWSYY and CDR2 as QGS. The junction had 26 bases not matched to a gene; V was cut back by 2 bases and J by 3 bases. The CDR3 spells CALGESTVHGTGGYYPQPDKLIF. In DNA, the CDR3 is TGTGCTCTTGGGGAAAGTACCGTCCATGGAACTGGGGGATATTACCCACAGCCCGATAAACTCATCTTT.

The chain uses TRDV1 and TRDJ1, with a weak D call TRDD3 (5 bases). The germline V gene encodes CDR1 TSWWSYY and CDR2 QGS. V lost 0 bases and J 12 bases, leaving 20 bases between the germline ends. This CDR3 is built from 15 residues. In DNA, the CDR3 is TGTGCTCTTGGGGAACTAGGCGGTGGGGAATTTGACGTCATCTTT. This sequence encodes CALGELGGGEFDVIF.